The entry below gives a single T cell receptor beta chain sequence along with its context. What it binds is unknown. After removal of 7 bases from V and 4 bases from J, the junction contained 7 bases not matched to a gene. This CDR3 spans 14 amino acids. Looked up from germline, CDR1 is SGDLS and CDR2 is YYNGEE. The data were obtained in a study of cytomegalovirus exposure and HLA in healthy donors. The study, taken as a whole, reports: TCR clusters originating in the first cohort tended to co-occur in the 120 validation repertoires, according to a later analysis. Reports indicated that the classifier achieved high specificity and sensitivity in diagnosing cytomegalovirus status.

The donors were part of the approximately 120-subject validation cohort, which stood apart from the approximately 700-subject first cohort. Sequencing was performed with immunoSEQ multiplex PCR; in TCRdb, only in-frame clones are kept and a portion is missing. The top ten hold over 12% of the sample, which has hundreds of thousands of clones, roughly 84% seen once. The specimen sequenced was PBMCs. This chain joins TRBV9 and TRBJ2-2, with 7 nucleotides matching TRBD2. This sequence was found in a woman in her twenties or thirties in good health and CMV-seropositive. CDR3 nucleotides: TGTGCCAGCGGGGCGGGAGTAATCACCGGGGAGCTGTTTTTT. Translating it yields CASGAGVITGELFF.